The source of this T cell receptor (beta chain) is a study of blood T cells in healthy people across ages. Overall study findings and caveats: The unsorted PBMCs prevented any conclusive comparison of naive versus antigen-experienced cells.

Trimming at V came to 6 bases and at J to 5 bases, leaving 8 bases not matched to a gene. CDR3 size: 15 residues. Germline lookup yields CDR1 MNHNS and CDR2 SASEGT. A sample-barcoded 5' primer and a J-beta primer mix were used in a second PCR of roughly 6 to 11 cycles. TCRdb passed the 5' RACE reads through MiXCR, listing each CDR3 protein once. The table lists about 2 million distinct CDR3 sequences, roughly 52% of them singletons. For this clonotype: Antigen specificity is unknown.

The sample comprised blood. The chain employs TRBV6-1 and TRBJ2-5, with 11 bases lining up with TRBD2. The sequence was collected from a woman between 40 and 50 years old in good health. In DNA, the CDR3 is TGTGCCAGCAGCCCCCCTAGCGGGGGGTGGGAGACCCAGTACTTC. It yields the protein CASSPPSGGWETQYF.